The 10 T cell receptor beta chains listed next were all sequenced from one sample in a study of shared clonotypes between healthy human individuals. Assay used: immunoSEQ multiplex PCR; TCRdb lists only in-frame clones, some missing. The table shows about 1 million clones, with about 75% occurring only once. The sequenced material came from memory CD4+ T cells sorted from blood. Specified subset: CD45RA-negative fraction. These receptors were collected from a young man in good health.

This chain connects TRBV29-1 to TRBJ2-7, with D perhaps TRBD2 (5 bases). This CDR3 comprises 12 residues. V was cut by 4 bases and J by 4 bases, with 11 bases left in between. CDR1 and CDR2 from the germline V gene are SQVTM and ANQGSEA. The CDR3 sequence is CSVAEGRYEQYF. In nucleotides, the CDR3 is TGCAGCGTTGCCGAGGGCCGTTACGAGCAGTACTTC.

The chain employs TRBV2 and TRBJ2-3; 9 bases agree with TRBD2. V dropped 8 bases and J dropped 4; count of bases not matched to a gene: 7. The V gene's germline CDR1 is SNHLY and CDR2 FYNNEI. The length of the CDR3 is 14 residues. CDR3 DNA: TGTGCCAGCGGGCGGGGGGGTTCGGCAGATACGCAGTATTTT. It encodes CASGRGGSADTQYF.

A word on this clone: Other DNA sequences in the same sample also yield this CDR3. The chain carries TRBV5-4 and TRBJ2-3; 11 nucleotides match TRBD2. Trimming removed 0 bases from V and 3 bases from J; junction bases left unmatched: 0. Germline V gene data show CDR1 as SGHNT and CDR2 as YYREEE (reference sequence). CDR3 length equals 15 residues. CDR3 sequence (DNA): TGTGCCAGCAGCTTGGGGACTAGCGGGACAGATACGCAGTATTTT. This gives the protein CASSLGTSGTDTQYF.

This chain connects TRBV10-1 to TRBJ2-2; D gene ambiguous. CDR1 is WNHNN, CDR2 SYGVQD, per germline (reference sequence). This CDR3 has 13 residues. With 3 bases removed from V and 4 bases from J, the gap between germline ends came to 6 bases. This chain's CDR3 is CASSDTTTGELFF. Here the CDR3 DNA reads TGCGCCAGCAGTGATACAACCACCGGGGAGCTGTTTTTT.

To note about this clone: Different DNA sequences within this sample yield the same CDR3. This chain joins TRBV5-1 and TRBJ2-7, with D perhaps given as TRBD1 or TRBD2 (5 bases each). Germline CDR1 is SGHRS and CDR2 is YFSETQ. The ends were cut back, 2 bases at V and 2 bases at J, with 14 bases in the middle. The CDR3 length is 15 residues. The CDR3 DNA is TGCGCCAGCAGCTTAACCGGGACCGGGGCCTACGAGCAGTACTTC. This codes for CASSLTGTGAYEQYF.

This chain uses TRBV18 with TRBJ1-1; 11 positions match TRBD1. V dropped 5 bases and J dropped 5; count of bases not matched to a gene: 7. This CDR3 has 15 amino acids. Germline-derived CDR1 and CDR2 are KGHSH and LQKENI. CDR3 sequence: CASSSMGQGETEAFF. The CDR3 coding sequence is TGTGCCAGCTCATCCATGGGACAGGGGGAAACTGAAGCTTTCTTT.

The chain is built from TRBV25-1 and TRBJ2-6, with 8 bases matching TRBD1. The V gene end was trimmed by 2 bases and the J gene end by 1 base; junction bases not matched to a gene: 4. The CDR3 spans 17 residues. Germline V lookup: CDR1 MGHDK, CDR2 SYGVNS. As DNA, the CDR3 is TGTGCCAGCAGTGAAGACAGGGGAACATCTGGGGCCAACGTCCTGACTTTC. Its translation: CASSEDRGTSGANVLTF. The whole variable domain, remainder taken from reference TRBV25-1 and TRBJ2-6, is EADIYQTPRYLVIGTGKKITLECSQTMGHDKMYWYQQDPGMELHLIHYSYGVNSTEKGDLSSESTVSRIRTEHFPLTLESARPSHTSQYLCASSEDRGTSGANVLTFGAGSRLTVL.

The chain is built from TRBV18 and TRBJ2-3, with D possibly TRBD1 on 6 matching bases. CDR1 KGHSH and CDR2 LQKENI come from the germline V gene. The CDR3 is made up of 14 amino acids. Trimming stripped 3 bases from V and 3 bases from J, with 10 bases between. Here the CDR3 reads CASSPGAVTDTQYF. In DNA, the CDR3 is TGTGCCAGCTCACCGGGGGCAGTGACAGATACGCAGTATTTT.

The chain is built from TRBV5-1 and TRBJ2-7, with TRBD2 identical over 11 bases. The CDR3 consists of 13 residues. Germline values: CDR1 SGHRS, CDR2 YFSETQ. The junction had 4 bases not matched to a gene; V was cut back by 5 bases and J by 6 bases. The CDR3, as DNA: TGCGCCAGCAGGGTAGCGGGAGGGGGCGAGCAGTACTTC. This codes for CASRVAGGGEQYF.

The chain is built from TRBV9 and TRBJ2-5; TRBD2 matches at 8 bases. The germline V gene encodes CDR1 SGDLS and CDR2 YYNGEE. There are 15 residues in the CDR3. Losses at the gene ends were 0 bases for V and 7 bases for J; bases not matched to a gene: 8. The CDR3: CASSVDSGTPGTQYF. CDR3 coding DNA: TGTGCCAGCAGCGTAGATAGCGGGACCCCGGGGACCCAGTACTTC.